This TCR beta chain is from a study of blood T cell repertoires in COVID-19. There are 15 residues in the CDR3. V was trimmed by 4 bases and J by 0 bases, leaving 13 bases between them. Germline V gene data show CDR1 as SGHRS and CDR2 as YFSETQ. The table came from immunoSEQ multiplex PCR; TCRdb's copy has only in-frame clones and leaves some out. The repertoire has roughly 70,000 clones, about 70% of them found once; the top ten carry around 21%. This clone was picked up a small number of times. This TCR was sampled from a man in his 60s with acute or convalescent COVID-19. The rearrangement joins TRBV5-1 to TRBJ1-1; the D gene is possibly TRBD1 (6 bases). Sequencing was performed on peripheral blood. The CDR3 region is CASSAAGEMNTEAFF. The DNA for the CDR3 is TGCGCCAGCAGCGCGGCAGGGGAGATGAACACTGAAGCTTTCTTT.